This note documents a single T cell receptor (beta chain) sequence. The source of the sample is a study of blood T cell repertoires in COVID-19. In terms of age and location, participants ranged from roughly 18 to 90 years and lived in about 25 US areas. This table comes from immunoSEQ multiplex PCR, and its TCRdb copy is limited to in-frame clones, with some not included. The data contain fewer than 350,000 clones, 85% of them singletons. This CDR3 comprises 13 residues. Trimming took off 4 bases at V and 5 bases at J, with 14 bases between the two ends. In germline, CDR1 is SQVTM, CDR2 ANQGSEA. The sequenced sample was PBMCs or T cells enriched from blood (not recorded which). This TCR derives from a woman in her twenties or thirties who had been exposed to COVID-19. The V call is TRBV29-1, the J call TRBJ1-1; weak D call: TRBD1 (5 bases). The CDR3 reads CSVVWRGRTEAFF. CDR3 in DNA: TGCAGCGTTGTTTGGAGGGGAAGGACTGAAGCTTTCTTT.